The T cell receptor (beta chain) under discussion was sequenced for a study of beta chain features in type 1 diabetes (dated by TCRdb to 2016 to 2019). Turning to the overall study: Mean age, gender distribution, total cell number and subset yield did not differ between patients and healthy donors. A total of some 100,000,000 sorted cells were examined across all samples, and a strong correlation was observed between cell number per subset and RNA yield. The study compared the TCRB repertoires of sorted circulating CD4+ T cell subsets in recently diagnosed type 1 diabetes patients with those in matched healthy donors. Regulatory and stem cell-like memory subsets were obtained from only 8 patients and roughly 8 healthy donors, while naive and central memory subsets were obtained from all 30 or so donors.

Measured from the cysteine to the phenylalanine, the CDR3 is 16 residues long. Only CDR3 DNA is held: 48 bases, read in frame from base 1. The germline V gene encodes CDR1 SGHNT and CDR2 YYREEE (reference sequence). V trim: 4 bases; J trim: 7 bases; unmatched bases: 11. Each donor gave one peripheral blood draw, averaging approximately 120 mL, which was collected into heparinised tubes. A BD FACSAria II was used to sort naive, central memory, regulatory and stem cell-like memory CD4+ T cells with a panel that included CD45RO, CCR7, CD25, CD127, CD95 and CD27. Every sorted population had a purity above 95%. PBMCs were isolated right away by Lymphoprep density gradient centrifugation and were stained directly, without culture. To minimize batch effects, samples were stained and sorted in pairs, one healthy donor with one patient per experiment. The paper's findings and limits, for the study overall: At VDJ recombination sites, patients with type 1 diabetes made fewer insertions and deleted more nucleotides, a pattern implying thymic rearrangement abnormalities. Because cDNA was sequenced instead of genomic DNA, highly expressing activated cells could be over-represented, though the groups showed no difference in activation or CD3 levels. In all four CD4+ subsets, TCRB CDR3 length was moderately but significantly shorter in type 1 diabetes patients. Because small numbers of individuals were included in the HLA sub-analyses, any influence of HLA type on TCRB rearrangement was left unresolved. The naive, central memory and regulatory TCRB repertoires appeared to resemble one another more closely among patients than among healthy donors. Shorter templates might be favored by PCR, yet because patient and control samples were amplified and corrected together, any such skew would affect both groups equally.

Turning to this clone: The specificity of this receptor is unknown. No much larger clone is present one base from it, and per-base qualities are unavailable.

The entire amount of isolated RNA was reverse transcribed using the High Capacity cDNA Reverse Transcription Kit, so the sequenced TCRB transcripts were expressed ones. Deep immunoSEQ sequencing was applied to naive, central memory and regulatory T cell samples, giving an average of roughly 3.5 million total reads per sample. Sorted cells were lysed in RLT buffer, and RNA was extracted using DNase-treated RNeasy Micro or Mini kits according to cell number. To prevent cross-contamination, each cell subset was processed individually, whereas patient and healthy donor samples were processed jointly. The immunoSEQ multiplex PCR was used to amplify TCRB sequences from cDNA, generating 87-bp fragments that spanned the CDR3 region. The amplicons were sequenced using the Illumina HiSeq platform. As for the authors' bioinformatics: Synthetic template baselines were used to correct PCR bias computationally, reads within Hamming distance 2 were collapsed, and singletons that could not be merged were discarded. Reads were aligned against IMGT so that V, D and J genes, CDR3 length and insertions or deletions at six rearrangement sites could be assigned. Within each subset, clonotype counts were normalized to sorted cell number, and only after that were true diversity and Gini coefficients computed with the tcR R package. Repertoire sharing was quantified using the overlap coefficient calculated on TCRB nucleotide sequences. As stored in TCRdb, this immuneACCESS dataset retains in-frame rearrangements with V and J assigned. A fraction of the clones does not appear; measured against another copy, unresolved V genes explain less than half of the discrepancy, and the remainder lacks a known reason. V and J calls and clone size follow that table, whereas D and trimming were derived from the DNA. The sample has hundreds of thousands of clones on record, 12% to 15% of them singletons. Jointly, the top ten make up about 6.7% of the sample.

The source of this sequence is a man aged 30 to 45 in good health. Material for sequencing was central memory CD4+ T cells from blood. The sequence links TRBV5-4 to TRBJ1-6; TRBD1 aligns with 7 central bases. The CDR3: CASSPAGTARNSPLHF. The bases are TGTGCCAGCAGCCCTGCCGGGACAGCGAGAAATTCACCCCTCCACTTT.